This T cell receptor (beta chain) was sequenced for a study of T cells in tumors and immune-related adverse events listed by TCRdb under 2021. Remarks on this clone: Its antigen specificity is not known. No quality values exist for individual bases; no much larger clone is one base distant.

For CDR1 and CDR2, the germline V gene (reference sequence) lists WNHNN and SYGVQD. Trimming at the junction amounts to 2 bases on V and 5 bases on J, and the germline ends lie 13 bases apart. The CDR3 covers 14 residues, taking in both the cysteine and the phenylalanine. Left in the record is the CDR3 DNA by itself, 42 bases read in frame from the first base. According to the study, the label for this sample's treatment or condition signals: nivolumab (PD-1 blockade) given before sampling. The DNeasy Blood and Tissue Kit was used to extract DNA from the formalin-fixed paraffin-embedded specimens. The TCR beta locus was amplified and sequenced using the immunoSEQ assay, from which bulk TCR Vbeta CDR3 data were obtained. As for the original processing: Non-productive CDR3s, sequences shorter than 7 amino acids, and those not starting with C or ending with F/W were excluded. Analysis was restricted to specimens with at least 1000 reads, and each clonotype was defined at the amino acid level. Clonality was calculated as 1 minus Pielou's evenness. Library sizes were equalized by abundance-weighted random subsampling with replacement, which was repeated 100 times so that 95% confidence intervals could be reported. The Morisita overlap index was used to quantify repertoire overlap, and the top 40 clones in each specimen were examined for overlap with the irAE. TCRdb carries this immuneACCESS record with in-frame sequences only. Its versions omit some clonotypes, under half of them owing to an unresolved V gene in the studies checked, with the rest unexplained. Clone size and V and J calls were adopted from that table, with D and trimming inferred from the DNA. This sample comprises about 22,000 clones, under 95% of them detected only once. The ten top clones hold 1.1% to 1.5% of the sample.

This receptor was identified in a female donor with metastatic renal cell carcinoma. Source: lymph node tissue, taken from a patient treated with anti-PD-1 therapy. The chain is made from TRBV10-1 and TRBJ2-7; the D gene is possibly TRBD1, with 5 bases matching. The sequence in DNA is TGCGCCAGCAGTGAGCGCAGGGATGGGGACGAGCAGTACTTC. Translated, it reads CASSERRDGDEQYF.